Detailed here is one T cell receptor beta chain. The antigen is unknown. This record comes from a study of CD8+CD57+ T cells in acquired aplastic anemia. Looking at the study overall: Sorted CD4+ and CD8+ cells yielded DNA averaging around 3.5 ug. Healthy-donor CD4+ cells averaged approximately 10 million reads. Study findings and constraints: Fewer than 35 CD8+ CDR3 sequences occurred in both the patients and the controls. Patients and controls were not found to differ significantly in CD8+ Simpson's diversity.

After removal of 2 bases from V and 5 bases from J, the junction contained 9 bases not matched to a gene. The CDR3 runs 18 residues. Germline V CDR1 and CDR2: KGHDR, SFDVKD. The template used for profiling TCR beta VDJ and CDR3 was genomic DNA. TCRdb reprocessed the reads with MiXCR, giving one entry per CDR3 protein. This table holds a few hundred thousand distinct CDR3 sequences, 60% to 65% found once. The sequencing input was sorted CD4+, CD8+, or CD8+CD57+ T cells (not recorded which) from PBMCs. This receptor was identified in a human donor in good health. The J gene is TRBJ2-1, the V gene TRBV24-1; 12 bases match TRBD2. The CDR3 here is CATSDSTTSGGRNNEQFF. The CDR3 DNA reads TGTGCCACCAGTGATTCCACAACTAGCGGGGGGCGTAACAATGAGCAGTTCTTC.